This T cell receptor beta chain was sequenced in a study of response to subunit inactivated influenza vaccine (dated by TCRdb to 2016 to 2019). About the full investigation: The study used deep quantitative T cell receptor repertoire profiling to track responses to a trivalent subunit inactivated influenza vaccine. Study-wide conclusions, independent of this receptor: The authors proposed that each seasonal influenza vaccination may bring in only a limited number of new T cells.

The library was generated by RT-PCR. Sequencing was performed on an Illumina HiSeq 2500. Using fastp trimming at Q25 and MiXCR clonotype assembly, TCRdb reanalyzed the public sequencing data and kept in-frame beta chains. Each CDR3 protein gets just one entry, which takes the most common genes and DNA from the rows behind it. This sample gives approximately 570,000 distinct CDR3 sequences in total; 7.6% of them show up just once. The top ten clones comprise 10% to 15% of the sample. The germline V gene gives CDR1 as MNHEY and CDR2 as SVGEGT. The CDR3 starts with the cysteine, ends with the phenylalanine, and has 13 residues. The entry retains the CDR3 DNA only, 39 bases that are in frame from base 1. V is shortened by 7 bases, J by 0 bases, and the region joining them spans 10 bases. Concerning this clonotype itself: Its antigen is currently not known. Within one base of it there is no much larger clone, and no base qualities were kept.

The specimen comprised PBMCs from blood, sampled around 25 months after vaccination. This clonotype originated in a man in his fifties or sixties who received an inactivated influenza vaccine. Donor details come from another sample of the same person, matched by shared clones. The chain uses TRBV6-2 or TRBV6-3 and TRBJ2-7; tentative D gene TRBD1, with 5 bases matching. The CDR3 in this case is CASIQAVSYEQYF. The sequence in DNA is TGTGCCAGCATACAGGCTGTCTCCTACGAGCAGTACTTC.